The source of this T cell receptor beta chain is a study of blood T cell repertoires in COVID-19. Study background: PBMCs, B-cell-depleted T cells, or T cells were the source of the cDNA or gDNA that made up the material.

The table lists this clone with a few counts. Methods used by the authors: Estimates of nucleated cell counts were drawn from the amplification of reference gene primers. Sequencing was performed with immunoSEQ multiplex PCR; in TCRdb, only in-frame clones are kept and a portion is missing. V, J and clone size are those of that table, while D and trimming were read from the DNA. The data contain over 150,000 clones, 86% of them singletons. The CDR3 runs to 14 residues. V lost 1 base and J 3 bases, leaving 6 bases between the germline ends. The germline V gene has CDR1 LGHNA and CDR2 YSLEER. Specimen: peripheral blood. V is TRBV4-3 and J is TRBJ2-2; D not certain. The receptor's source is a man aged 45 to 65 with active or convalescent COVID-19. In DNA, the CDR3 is TGCGCCAGCAGCCAAGCAGATTACACCGGGGAGCTGTTTTTT. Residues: CASSQADYTGELFF.